This is a list of T cell receptor beta chains from one sample in a study of Ad26.COV2.S vaccination and SARS-CoV-2 variants. TCRdb keeps only in-frame clones here, not all; method: immunoSEQ multiplex PCR. The table records approximately 500,000 clones, approximately 88% of them present only once. The sample consisted of peripheral blood, taken in a trial of Ad26.COV2.S vaccine versus placebo. These receptors all stem from a person aged 18 to 59 who received the Ad26.COV2.S COVID-19 vaccine or a placebo. Both conserved end residues are part of each CDR3. D genes are given only for firm matches. Clone size is not always given. Where it is, it says once, few, many or a class for expanded clones.

TRBV10-3	TRBD1	-	TRBJ2-2	CAIRDRAIGELFF	TGTGCCATCCGGGACAGGGCCATCGGGGAGCTGTTTTTT
TRBV12-3/TRBV12-4	-	-	TRBJ2-2	CASSFGRGGELFF	TGTGCCAGCAGTTTTGGCCGAGGCGGGGAGCTGTTTTTT
TRBV21-1	-	-	TRBJ2-7	CASSKGGWVVF	TGTGCCAGCAGCAAAGGTGGGTGGGTTGTCTTC
TRBV5-1	-	-	TRBJ1-5	CASSLGPAGGTQPQHF	TGCGCCAGCAGCTTAGGGCCGGCAGGCGGGACTCAGCCCCAGCATTTT
TRBV29-1	TRBD2	-	TRBJ2-1	CSLAGGHDNEQFF	TGCAGCCTCGCGGGGGGGCACGACAATGAGCAGTTCTTC
TRBV20-1	-	-	TRBJ2-3	CSARGGNTQYF	TGCAGTGCTAGAGGGGGAAATACGCAGTATTTT
TRBV2	TRBD2	-	TRBJ2-5	CASSARISGLGAQYF	TGTGCCAGCAGTGCGAGGATTAGCGGGCTCGGGGCCCAGTACTTC
TRBV24-1	TRBD2	-	TRBJ2-5	CATSDPLAGGLQETQYF	TGTGCCACCAGTGATCCACTAGCGGGAGGCCTCCAAGAGACCCAGTACTTC
TRBV15	-	-	TRBJ2-1	CATSSIGMNEQFF	TGTGCCACCAGCAGCATAGGGATGAATGAGCAGTTCTTC
TRBV7-2	TRBD2	-	TRBJ2-1	CASSLAPGTSGRLGEQFF	TGTGCCAGCAGCTTAGCCCCGGGGACTAGCGGGAGGCTGGGTGAGCAGTTCTTC
TRBV30	-	-	TRBJ2-6	CAWEPGPTLRYVLTF	TGTGCCTGGGAACCGGGACCCACCCTAAGATACGTCCTGACTTTC
TRBV5-1	-	-	TRBJ1-1	CASGRGWDTEAFF	TGCGCCAGCGGGAGGGGGTGGGACACTGAAGCTTTCTTT
TRBV7-6	TRBD1	-	TRBJ2-7	CASSPLRDRGHYEQYF	TGTGCCAGCAGCCCCCTCCGGGACAGGGGGCATTACGAGCAGTACTTC
TRBV10-2	-	-	TRBJ2-7	CASSESGREQYF	TGCGCCAGCAGTGAGTCGGGTCGGGAGCAGTACTTC
TRBV9	TRBD2	-	TRBJ2-1	CASSATSGSYNEQFF	TGTGCCAGCAGCGCAACTAGCGGGTCCTACAATGAGCAGTTCTTC
TRBV7-3	TRBD1	few	TRBJ2-3	CASSQTGAVVADTQYF	TGTGCCAGCAGCCAGACAGGGGCGGTGGTCGCAGATACGCAGTATTTT
TRBV5-4	TRBD2	-	TRBJ2-1	CASSGRSGSNEQFF	TGTGCCAGCAGCGGTAGGAGCGGGAGCAATGAGCAGTTCTTC
TRBV30	-	once	TRBJ1-5	CAWRSGPGLPQHF	TGTGCCTGGAGGTCAGGGCCCGGGCTCCCCCAGCATTTT
TRBV6-5	-	-	TRBJ1-2	CASSPERGYTF	TGTGCCAGCAGTCCCGAGCGGGGCTACACCTTC
TRBV5-1	TRBD1	-	TRBJ2-7	CASSPTGTGSRFTYEQYF	TGCGCCAGCAGCCCAACCGGGACAGGGAGTCGGTTCACCTACGAGCAGTACTTC
TRBV5-1	TRBD2	-	TRBJ2-3	CASSLASGRVDTQYF	TGCGCCAGCAGCTTGGCCAGCGGGAGAGTAGATACGCAGTATTTT
TRBV30	-	-	TRBJ1-2	CAWIGRGGYGYTF	TGTGCCTGGATCGGTAGGGGTGGCTATGGCTACACCTTC
TRBV2	-	-	TRBJ2-2	CASSGGFFTGELFF	TGTGCCAGCAGTGGGGGGTTTTTCACCGGGGAGCTGTTTTTT
TRBV30	TRBD1	-	TRBJ1-5	CAWEQGANQPQHF	TGTGCCTGGGAGCAGGGGGCAAATCAGCCCCAGCATTTT
TRBV19	TRBD2	-	TRBJ2-3	CASSMAGSGRAGTDTQYF	TGTGCCAGTAGTATGGCAGGCAGCGGGAGGGCCGGGACAGATACGCAGTATTTT
TRBV2	TRBD1	few	TRBJ2-3	CASRATDRGSDTQYF	TGTGCCAGCAGAGCGACGGACAGGGGGTCAGATACGCAGTATTTT
TRBV14	-	-	TRBJ1-1	CASSRLGTSNTEAFF	TGTGCCAGCAGCCGCCTCGGGACATCCAACACTGAAGCTTTCTTT